The rows below give T cell receptor beta chains drawn from one sample of a study of shared clonotypes between healthy human individuals. TCRdb's copy holds only in-frame clones and misses some; the assay was immunoSEQ multiplex PCR. The sample includes approximately 2.1 million clones, over 85% seen only once; the top ten take 0.35% to 0.5%. The sample was naive CD4+ T cells from PBMCs. These receptors originate from a man younger than 30 in good health. Some clones in this sample may be carry-over from other donors' samples. Each CDR3 is given with its conserved first and last residue. Each record gives: CDR3 length, J gene, clone size, D gene, V gene, CDR3 DNA, CDR3 protein. D genes are given only for firm matches. Not every row has a clone size; where given, it reads once, few, many or a size class.

14	TRBJ2-3	-	-	TRBV7-8	TGTGCCAGCGGGAGGGGGGAACGCACAGATACGCAGTATTTT	CASGRGERTDTQYF
16	TRBJ2-3	-	-	TRBV5-1	TGCGCCAGCAGCTTGGTCTTCCGGACGAGCACAGATACGCAGTATTTT	CASSLVFRTSTDTQYF
14	TRBJ2-7	-	TRBD1	TRBV7-3	TGTGCCAGCAGCTTAATGGGACAGGGGTACGAGCAGTACTTC	CASSLMGQGYEQYF
14	TRBJ2-5	-	-	TRBV5-4	TGTGCCAGCAGCTTTGCGGGTCGCAAAGAGACCCAGTACTTC	CASSFAGRKETQYF
12	TRBJ2-3	-	-	TRBV5-1	TGCGCCAGCAGCCCATTTGGCGATACGCAGTATTTT	CASSPFGDTQYF
15	TRBJ2-2	-	TRBD1	TRBV6-5	TGTGCCAGCAGGCGGACAGGGGGCGCGGCCGGGGAGCTGTTTTTT	CASRRTGGAAGELFF
12	TRBJ2-1	-	TRBD1	TRBV7-4	TGTGCCAGCAGCCAGACAGGGGATGAGCAGTTCTTC	CASSQTGDEQFF
15	TRBJ1-1	-	TRBD1	TRBV9	TGTGCCAGCAGCGCCGACAGGGGATTGAACACTGAAGCTTTCTTT	CASSADRGLNTEAFF
13	TRBJ1-2	-	-	TRBV27	TGTGCCAGCAGTCCGGACGTTAACTATGGCTACACCTTC	CASSPDVNYGYTF
16	TRBJ2-2	once	-	TRBV19	TGTGCCAGTGGGCCCAGGAGGGTTATTAACACCGGGGAGCTGTTTTTT	CASGPRRVINTGELFF
17	TRBJ2-1	-	TRBD2	TRBV5-1	TGCGCCAGCAGCTTGGCCGGACTAGCGGGGGTATACAATGAGCAGTTCTTC	CASSLAGLAGVYNEQFF
13	TRBJ2-3	-	-	TRBV19	TGTGCCAGTAGTATACTAGCGTCAGATACGCAGTATTTT	CASSILASDTQYF
15	TRBJ2-3	-	TRBD2	TRBV2	TGTGCCAGCAGCCCGGGACTAGCGGGAGTGGATACGCAGTATTTT	CASSPGLAGVDTQYF
15	TRBJ1-2	-	-	TRBV6-6	TGTGCCAGCAGTTACTCCCCCATGGGTGTCTATGGCTACACCTTC	CASSYSPMGVYGYTF
16	TRBJ1-4	-	-	TRBV5-1	TGCGCCAGCAGCTTGGCTTATGGACAGCTTAATGAAAAACTGTTTTTT	CASSLAYGQLNEKLFF
15	TRBJ1-2	-	-	TRBV28	TGTGCCAGCAAGGTGGGGTCCGGGGAGGGATATGGCTACACCTTC	CASKVGSGEGYGYTF
14	TRBJ2-1	-	-	TRBV5-1	TGCGCCAGCACCATTTTTACAGGGGAGGGTGAGCAGTTCTTC	CASTIFTGEGEQFF
17	TRBJ1-2	-	-	TRBV5-1	TGCGCCAGCAGGGGTAATGACGGGGGCCATTCTAACTATGGCTACACCTTC	CASRGNDGGHSNYGYTF
13	TRBJ1-1	-	-	TRBV2	TGTGCCAGCAGGGGGACCTTGAACACTGAAGCTTTCTTT	CASRGTLNTEAFF
15	TRBJ1-2	-	TRBD1	TRBV30	TGTGCCTGGACCGTCCTCGACAGGGGGCTAGGAGGCTACACCTTC	CAWTVLDRGLGGYTF
16	TRBJ1-6	-	-	TRBV25-1	TGTGCCAGCAGTTGGGGACATAGTGTACTCTATTCACCCCTCCACTTT	CASSWGHSVLYSPLHF
18	TRBJ1-1	-	TRBD1	TRBV7-9	TGTGCCAGCAGCTTACGGGCCACAGGGGGCGTCATGAACACTGAAGCTTTCTTT	CASSLRATGGVMNTEAFF
16	TRBJ2-3	-	-	TRBV7-9	TGTGCCAGCAGCCAACAACGCCCGCGGCGCACAGATACGCAGTATTTT	CASSQQRPRRTDTQYF
17	TRBJ1-3	-	-	TRBV14	TGTGCCAGCAGCCCCCTCGGACAGCGGCAAACTGGAAACACCATATATTTT	CASSPLGQRQTGNTIYF
15	TRBJ2-7	-	-	TRBV6-1	TGTGCCAGCACCATCTCACTGGGGACGGTCTACGAGCAGTACTTC	CASTISLGTVYEQYF
19	TRBJ2-5	-	-	TRBV27	TGTGCCAGCAGTTTAGTGGTGCCAGGGGCACCTAACTATCAAGAGACCCAGTACTTC	CASSLVVPGAPNYQETQYF
14	TRBJ2-3	-	TRBD1	TRBV19	TGTGCCAGTAGCGACAGGGGCCAGGAGGATACGCAGTATTTT	CASSDRGQEDTQYF
13	TRBJ2-3	-	TRBD2	TRBV2	TGTGCCAGCAGTGTGACTAGCTGGGATACGCAGTATTTT	CASSVTSWDTQYF
16	TRBJ1-3	-	-	TRBV5-1	TGCGCCAGCAGCTTGGTGTCGGGGAGCTCTGGAAACACCATATATTTT	CASSLVSGSSGNTIYF
15	TRBJ2-7	-	TRBD1	TRBV7-2	TGTGCCAGCAGCTCCGGGACAGGGACTTCCTACGAGCAGTACTTC	CASSSGTGTSYEQYF
13	TRBJ2-3	-	-	TRBV6-5	TGTGCCAGCAACGGACCCGGCACAGATACGCAGTATTTT	CASNGPGTDTQYF
13	TRBJ2-5	-	-	TRBV30	TGTGCCTGGATCCCCTTAGGAATGAAGACCCAGTACTTC	CAWIPLGMKTQYF
11	TRBJ1-1	once	TRBD1	TRBV27	TGTGCCAGCAGACCAGGGGGAGGTGCTTTCTTT	CASRPGGGAFF
13	TRBJ2-7	-	-	TRBV10-3	TGTGCCATCAGTGACACCTTTTCCTACGAGCAGTACTTC	CAISDTFSYEQYF
16	TRBJ2-1	once	-	TRBV5-1	TGCGCCAGCAGCCGGACCCCTCGGCCCTCCTACAATGAGCAGTTCTTC	CASSRTPRPSYNEQFF
15	TRBJ2-3	-	-	TRBV7-3	TGTGCCAGCAGCTTAGGCGGTTTTGGAACAGATACGCAGTATTTT	CASSLGGFGTDTQYF
19	TRBJ2-2	-	TRBD1	TRBV11-2	TGTGCCAGCAGCTTGGGACAGGGGGCATGGGGGAGCGGCTCCGGGGAGCTGTTTTTT	CASSLGQGAWGSGSGELFF
15	TRBJ1-2	-	TRBD1	TRBV7-2	TGTGCCAGCAGACCTTTACAGGGGGCGTCCAATGGCTACACCTTC	CASRPLQGASNGYTF
17	TRBJ2-1	-	TRBD2	TRBV27	TGTGCCAGCACCCTATTAGCGGGAGGGCGTACCGGCAATGAGCAGTTCTTC	CASTLLAGGRTGNEQFF
15	TRBJ1-4	-	-	TRBV6-1	TGTGCCAGCAGTGAAGTCTGGGGGGCTAATGAAAAACTGTTTTTT	CASSEVWGANEKLFF
19	TRBJ2-4	-	-	TRBV5-6	TGTGCCAGCAGCCCGATAGGACAGAACTTAATGTCAGGCAAAAACATTCAGTACTTC	CASSPIGQNLMSGKNIQYF
16	TRBJ2-1	-	-	TRBV7-9	TGTGCCAGCAGCGGACGGCAACAGCGGTCCTACAATGAGCAGTTCTTC	CASSGRQQRSYNEQFF
14	TRBJ2-7	once	TRBD2	TRBV6-1	TGTGCCAGCAGGGGACTAGCGGGACCATACGAGCAGTACTTC	CASRGLAGPYEQYF
12	TRBJ2-5	once	-	TRBV7-9	TGTGCCAGCAGCTTTTTTGGGGAGACCCAGTACTTC	CASSFFGETQYF
12	TRBJ1-3	-	-	TRBV9	TGTGCCAGCAGCCCTCATCAAAACACCATATATTTT	CASSPHQNTIYF
15	TRBJ2-5	-	-	TRBV29-1	TGCAGCGACGCCACCTTGACAGAGCCCCCGTTACTTGGGTACTTC	CSDATLTEPPLLGYF
12	TRBJ2-1	once	TRBD2	TRBV5-4	TGTGCCAGCAGCCCACTAGCGGGTGAGCAGTTCTTC	CASSPLAGEQFF
13	TRBJ1-3	-	-	TRBV29-1	TGCAGCGTCTCAGGGGCGGCGGGAAACACCATATATTTT	CSVSGAAGNTIYF
15	TRBJ2-7	-	TRBD1	TRBV5-8	TGTGCCAGCAGCTTGGTCAGGGGGTATGCCTACGAGCAGTACTTC	CASSLVRGYAYEQYF
17	TRBJ2-7	-	TRBD1	TRBV28	TGTGCCAGCAGTTCGCCCTGGGGACAGGGAATGCAGAGCGAGCAGTACTTC	CASSSPWGQGMQSEQYF
14	TRBJ1-5	few	-	TRBV10-3	TGTGCCATCAGTGAGTCGGGCGGACTTCAGCCCCAGCATTTT	CAISESGGLQPQHF
12	TRBJ2-2	-	-	TRBV6-5	TGTGCCACCGGCTCAACCACCGGGGAGCTGTTTTTT	CATGSTTGELFF
14	TRBJ1-1	-	TRBD1	TRBV4-1	TGCGCCAGCAGCTCATCCGAGGACAGGGGGCGAGGGTTCTTT	CASSSSEDRGRGFF
16	TRBJ2-1	-	TRBD2	TRBV25-1	TGTGCCAGCAGTGAATCCCTAGCGGGATCCTACAATGAGCAGTTCTTC	CASSESLAGSYNEQFF
14	TRBJ2-1	-	-	TRBV4-3	TGCGCCAGCAGCCAAGAGGCCTCCTACAATGAGCAGTTCTTC	CASSQEASYNEQFF
15	TRBJ1-2	-	-	TRBV5-8	TGTGCCAGCAGCCCTCGGGGAGGGTCTTGGCGTGGCTACACCTTC	CASSPRGGSWRGYTF
15	TRBJ2-1	-	-	TRBV11-3	TGTGCCAGCAGCTCAGGGGCAGGGTTTACCAATGAGCAGTTCTTC	CASSSGAGFTNEQFF
14	TRBJ1-2	-	TRBD1	TRBV19	TGTGCCAGTAGTTTGGACAGGGGAAACTATGGCTACACCTTC	CASSLDRGNYGYTF
12	TRBJ2-2	-	-	TRBV2	TGTGCCAGCAGTGAAGACCCGGCCGAGCTGTTTTTT	CASSEDPAELFF
14	TRBJ2-2	-	-	TRBV4-1	TGCGCCAGCAGCGCCGGACAGAACACCGGGGAGCTGTTTTTT	CASSAGQNTGELFF